This T cell receptor (beta chain) was captured by sequencing in a study of OX40 agonist ivuxolimab in advanced cancers. Assay: immunoSEQ multiplex PCR; the TCRdb copy retains only in-frame clones and omits some. The data hold 25,000 to 30,000 clones, with less than 95% observed a single time. The CDR3 sequence is 15 residues long. Germline loops: CDR1 LNHNV, CDR2 YYDKDF (reference sequence). Trimming at V came to 3 bases and at J to 6 bases, leaving 8 bases not matched to a gene. The source material was CD4+ or CD8+ T cells sorted from blood, sampled in a trial of the OX40 agonist ivuxolimab. The chain has TRBV15 and TRBJ2-3; TRBD1 matches 8 bases. The origin of this receptor is an adult with an advanced solid tumor such as melanoma, head and neck, liver or kidney cancer. Written as DNA, the CDR3 is TGTGCCACCAGCAGGGAGACAGGGGTCATGGATACGCAGTATTTT. This sequence encodes CATSRETGVMDTQYF.